Listed here are 18 T cell receptor beta chains from one sample, sequenced in a study of PD-1 blockade in classical Hodgkin lymphoma. Regarding time point: cycle 4 day 1 (C4D1), after 6 weeks of nivolumab. Autologous stem cell transplantation was followed by relapse in every patient, and brentuximab vedotin exposure varied. The investigators isolated CD8+ T cells from thawed PBMCs using magnetic negative selection. This table comes from immunoSEQ multiplex PCR, and its TCRdb copy is limited to in-frame clones, with some not included. The table lists some 8,000 clones, 75% to 80% of them singletons. The sample was CD8+ T cells from blood, taken before the fourth cycle of nivolumab. These receptor sequences come from a human donor with classical Hodgkin lymphoma.

The chain joins TRBV5-1 to TRBJ2-1; perhaps TRBD2 as D (6 bases). Per the germline V gene, CDR1 is SGHRS and CDR2 is YFSETQ. CDR3 size: 13 residues. V was clipped by 7 bases and J by 7 bases, with 15 bases between them. CDR3 amino acids: CASALAGSNEQFF. The CDR3 DNA reads as TGCGCCAGCGCCCTGGCGGGGAGTAATGAGCAGTTCTTC.

This clone has only a few counts. V usage is TRBV7-2 and J usage is TRBJ2-7, with unresolved D. Trimming stripped 2 bases from V and 0 bases from J, with 14 bases between. CDR3 length: 16 amino acids. The germline V gene encodes CDR1 SGHTA and CDR2 FQGNSA. In nucleotides, the CDR3 is TGTGCCAGCAGCTTAACAGCCACCCACAGCTCCTACGAGCAGTACTTC. Its protein is CASSLTATHSSYEQYF.

V is TRBV11-2 and J is TRBJ2-7; 9 positions match TRBD2. J lost 2 bases, V lost 4 bases, and 6 bases had no gene match. Germline CDR1 SGHAT, CDR2 FQNNGV. The CDR3 contains 15 residues. The CDR3 DNA reads as TGTGCCAGCAGCTCGTGGACTAGCGCTGCCTACGAGCAGTACTTC. Amino acid sequence: CASSSWTSAAYEQYF.

This clone was observed a few times. This chain joins TRBV5-1 and TRBJ1-1, with D unclear. Germline V CDR1 and CDR2: SGHRS, YFSETQ. V was cut by 6 bases and J by 1 base, with 10 bases left in between. CDR3 length equals 13 residues. The CDR3 loop is CASNEHKNTEAFF. The CDR3 DNA is TGCGCCAGCAACGAACACAAGAACACTGAAGCTTTCTTT.

The rearrangement links TRBV7-9 to TRBJ2-7; 8 bases are a match to TRBD1. V shed 0 bases and J 6 bases; nucleotides not matched to a gene: 7. Germline V CDR1 and CDR2: SEHNR, FQNEAQ (reference sequence). The CDR3 has 15 amino acids. This CDR3 reads CASSLALAGGGEQYF. In DNA, the CDR3 is TGTGCCAGCAGCTTAGCGCTTGCAGGGGGCGGCGAGCAGTACTTC. Based on the CDR3 plus reference TRBV7-9 and TRBJ2-7, the full variable domain is DTGVSQNPRHKITKRGQNVTFRCDPISEHNRLYWYRQTLGQGPEFLTYFQNEAQLEKSRLLSDRFSAERPKGSFSTLEIQRTEQGDSAMYLCASSLALAGGGEQYFGPGTRLTVT.

The chain carries TRBV13 and TRBJ2-1; 8 bases are shared with TRBD2. The V segment lost 4 bases and the J segment 6 bases; nucleotides outside the gene matches: 8. Germline-derived CDR1 and CDR2 are PRHDT and FYEKMQ (reference sequence). The CDR3 spans 15 residues. Here the CDR3 reads CASSYSGRRFNEQFF. CDR3 nucleotides: TGTGCCAGCAGCTACAGCGGGAGACGTTTCAATGAGCAGTTCTTC. Using reference TRBV13 and TRBJ2-1 for the parts outside the CDR3, the full variable domain is AAGVIQSPRHLIKEKRETATLKCYPIPRHDTVYWYQQGPGQDPQFLISFYEKMQSDKGSIPDRFSAQQFSDYHSELNMSSLELGDSALYFCASSYSGRRFNEQFFGPGTRLTVL.

The gene calls are TRBV10-3 and TRBJ2-5; 7 nucleotides line up with TRBD2. V lost 3 bases, J lost 4 bases, and 8 bases stayed unmatched. Looked up from germline, CDR1 is ENHRY and CDR2 is SYGVKD. CDR3 length: 15 amino acids. This CDR3 reads CAISDRAGWVETQYF. The CDR3 coding sequence is TGTGCCATCAGTGACAGAGCGGGGTGGGTAGAGACCCAGTACTTC.

The genes are TRBV28 and TRBJ2-4, with TRBD1 identical over 7 bases. The germline gives CDR1 MDHEN, CDR2 SYDVKM. The CDR3 runs 14 residues. Unmatched junction bases numbered 11, after V lost 6 bases and J lost 9 bases. The chain's CDR3 is CASSPDRPLRIQYF. The CDR3 DNA sequence: TGTGCCAGCAGCCCGGACAGGCCTCTTCGCATTCAGTACTTC.

This clone was detected only a few times. CDR3 DNA: TGCGCCAGCAGCTTAATCATAACTAGCGGATTCCCAAACACAGATACGCAGTATTTT. It specifies CASSLIITSGFPNTDTQYF. The rearrangement links TRBV5-1 to TRBJ2-3; TRBD2 matches 8 bases. Germline V lookup: CDR1 SGHRS, CDR2 YFSETQ. V lost 2 bases to trimming and J lost 2 bases; unmatched junction nucleotides: 16. CDR3 length equals 19 residues. Full variable domain (remainder filled in from reference TRBV5-1 and TRBJ2-3): KAGVTQTPRYLIKTRGQQVTLSCSPISGHRSVSWYQQTPGQGLQFLFEYFSETQRNKGNFPGRFSGRQFSNSRSEMNVSTLELGDSALYLCASSLIITSGFPNTDTQYFGPGTRLTVL.

The CDR3 protein is CASSLRWHQPQHF. The CDR3 nucleotides are TGTGCCAGCAGTTTACGATGGCACCAGCCCCAGCATTTT. This rearrangement joins TRBV27 to TRBJ1-5; D uncertain. Trimming took off 2 bases at V and 7 bases at J, with 9 bases between the two ends. Germline lookup yields CDR1 MNHEY and CDR2 SMNVEV (reference sequence). The length of the CDR3 is 13 residues.

This CDR3 is CASARLAQETQYF. As DNA, the CDR3 is TGTGCCAGCGCTCGACTCGCGCAAGAGACCCAGTACTTC. This sequence joins TRBV6-8 and TRBJ2-5; D is uncertain. V lost 8 bases and J 2 bases, leaving 12 bases between the germline ends. Germline V gene data show CDR1 as MNHGY and CDR2 as SAAAGT. The CDR3 is made up of 13 amino acids.

CDR3 amino acids: CASSQGDRMTSYEQYF. In DNA, the CDR3 is TGCGCCAGCAGCCAGGGTGACAGGATGACTTCCTACGAGCAGTACTTC. This chain connects TRBV4-3 to TRBJ2-7; a weak D match, TRBD1 (6 bases). Trimming stripped 3 bases from V and 1 base from J, with 16 bases between. This CDR3 contains 16 residues. CDR1 is LGHNA, CDR2 YSLEER, per germline.

V is TRBV6-6 and J is TRBJ1-1; D is unclear. CDR1 is MNHNY, CDR2 SVGAGI, per germline (reference sequence). The length of the CDR3 is 13 residues. Trimming cost V 6 bases and J 0 bases, with 8 bases left between them. CDR3 sequence (DNA): TGTGCCAGCAGGGTAGGGCTGAACACTGAAGCTTTCTTT. It specifies CASRVGLNTEAFF.

The J gene is TRBJ2-1, the V gene TRBV30, with 7 bases lining up with TRBD2. CDR3 length equals 13 residues. J gave up 8 bases and V 5 bases, and 9 bases lay outside the gene matches. In germline, CDR1 is GTSNPN, CDR2 SVGIG (reference sequence). The CDR3 loop reads CAWCWGGPDEQFF. The CDR3 DNA sequence: TGTGCCTGGTGTTGGGGAGGGCCCGATGAGCAGTTCTTC.

J is TRBJ2-5 and V is TRBV7-6; 7 positions match TRBD1. The CDR3 consists of 16 residues. Trimming removed 3 bases from V and 4 bases from J; junction bases left unmatched: 11. Germline V CDR1 and CDR2: SGHVS, FNYEAQ. Here the CDR3 DNA reads TGTGCCAGCAGCTTCTTAGCTGAGGGGGCCTCAGAGACCCAGTACTTC. Amino acids: CASSFLAEGASETQYF.

This clone is termed medium-sized (0.01 to 0.1%). Other DNA sequences in the sample encode the same CDR3. The V and J genes are TRBV19 and TRBJ2-3, with D tentatively TRBD1 or TRBD2 (5 bases each). The V gene lost 4 bases and the J gene lost 4 bases, with 6 bases spanning the gap. CDR1 and CDR2 from the germline V gene are LNHDA and SQIVND (reference sequence). This CDR3 has 12 amino acids. CDR3 DNA: TGTGCCAGTAGTACGGGACCAGATACGCAGTATTTT. The encoded protein is CASSTGPDTQYF.

V gene TRBV27 combines with J gene TRBJ2-7; D remains unclear. The V gene's germline CDR1 is MNHEY and CDR2 SMNVEV (reference sequence). CDR3 length: 13 residues. V lost 0 bases and J lost 2, with 5 bases in between. CDR3 bases: TGTGCCAGCAGTTTATCGAGCCCCTACGAGCAGTACTTC. Its protein is CASSLSSPYEQYF.

The rearrangement uses TRBV5-6 and TRBJ2-5; no clear D gene. Germline assignment: CDR1 SGHDT and CDR2 YYEEEE. V was shortened by 5 bases and J by 6 bases, with 14 bases between the two germline ends. The CDR3 sequence is 13 residues long. The CDR3 nucleotides are TGTGCCAGCAGGGGGATGAGTGAGAAGACCCAGTACTTC. Its translation is CASRGMSEKTQYF.